Presented here are 23 T cell receptor beta chains from one specimen sequenced in a study of CD8+CD57+ T cells in acquired aplastic anemia. It was genomic DNA that served as the template for profiling TCR beta VDJ and CDR3. TCRdb re-called the reads with MiXCR, one entry per CDR3 protein. The profile shows 150,000 to 200,000 distinct CDR3 sequences, about three fifths of them singletons. Material for sequencing was sorted CD4+, CD8+, or CD8+CD57+ T cells (not recorded which) from PBMCs. These receptors originate from a human donor with severe aplastic anemia or a healthy control (not recorded which).

In this sample, this clonotype turned up many times. The V gene is TRBV9, the J gene TRBJ1-2; no firm D call. Germline CDR1 SGDLS, CDR2 YYNGEE. Trimming took off 3 bases at V and 6 bases at J, with 12 bases between the two ends. The CDR3 extends over 13 amino acids. This CDR3 reads CASSGQVLHGYTF. The CDR3 DNA sequence: TGTGCCAGCAGCGGCCAGGTGTTGCATGGCTACACCTTC.

A note on this clonotype: This sequence may be a read error, since a much larger clone differs from it by one base. The rearrangement links TRBV4-1 to TRBJ2-1, with D unclear. The CDR3 sequence is 14 residues long. V was shortened by 0 bases and J by 12 bases, with 15 bases between the two germline ends. In germline, CDR1 is MGHRA, CDR2 YSYEKL. CDR3 nucleotides: TGCGCCAGCAGCCAAGATCCCCTTGAGTTGAGGCAGTTCTTC. It yields the protein CASSQDPLELRQFF.

The table lists this clonotype with a count of one. One end of the junction is discordant with germline, which a read error may explain. The V and J genes are TRBV10-3 and TRBJ2-5; the D gene could be TRBD1 or TRBD2 (5 bases each). The CDR3 sequence is 17 residues long. Germline CDR1 and CDR2: ENHRY and SYGVKD. CDR3 in amino acids: CATSDLQIRGTQETQYF. For the CDR3, the DNA is TGTGCCACCAGTGATTTGCAAATCCGGGGCACCCAAGAGACCCAGTACTTC.

This chain joins TRBV10-2 and TRBJ2-7, with D perhaps TRBD1 (6 bases). This CDR3 comprises 14 residues. V was shortened by 1 base and J by 6 bases, with 13 bases between the two germline ends. CDR1 and CDR2 (germline): WSHSY, SAAADI. The CDR3 DNA reads as TGCGCCAGCAGTGAGTTAACAGGGTCGCGCGAGCAGTACTTC. Protein product: CASSELTGSREQYF.

The rearrangement joins TRBV2 to TRBJ1-1; the match to TRBD1 covers 7 bases. The CDR3 consists of 14 residues. V lost 6 bases to trimming and J lost 2 bases; unmatched junction nucleotides: 6. Germline V lookup: CDR1 SNHLY, CDR2 FYNNEI. The CDR3 DNA sequence: TGTGCCAGCAGCGACCGACAGGGAAACACTGAAGCTTTCTTT. Encoded protein: CASSDRQGNTEAFF. The entire variable domain, with the rest obtained from reference TRBV2 and TRBJ1-1, is as follows: EPEVTQTPSHQVTQMGQEVILRCVPISNHLYFYWYRQILGQKVEFLVSFYNNEISEKSEIFDDQFSVERPDGSNFTLKIRSTKLEDSAMYFCASSDRQGNTEAFFGQGTRLTVV.

The chain uses TRBV7-9 and TRBJ1-1; 7 bases line up with TRBD1. Germline V CDR1 and CDR2: SEHNR, FQNEAQ (reference sequence). J lost 4 bases, V lost 0 bases, and 5 bases had no gene match. The CDR3 totals 15 residues. CDR3 residues: CASSLAGRGSTEAFF. CDR3 in DNA: TGTGCCAGCAGCTTAGCCGGCAGGGGGAGCACTGAAGCTTTCTTT.

Only one count was recorded for this clonotype. The chain employs TRBV12-3 or TRBV12-4 and TRBJ1-5; D gene uncertain. The germline V and J ends were trimmed by 2 bases and 1 base, with 9 bases remaining between them. The CDR3 covers 15 residues. The DNA of the CDR3 is TGTGCCAGCAGTTTAAATCTGGACAGCAATCAGCCCCAGCATTTT. Its translation is CASSLNLDSNQPQHF.

This rearrangement joins TRBV20-1 to TRBJ2-1; a weak D match, TRBD1 (5 bases). CDR1 and CDR2 (germline): DFQATT, SNEGSKA (reference sequence). This CDR3 contains 15 residues. V shed 2 bases and J shed 4 bases, with 15 bases lying between them. The CDR3 sequence is CSARPTGRVYNEQFF. In nucleotides, the CDR3 is TGCAGTGCTAGACCTACTGGCAGGGTTTACAATGAGCAGTTCTTC.

This clonotype came up a few times. DNA for the CDR3: TGTGCCACCAGCGCCCGTCGAGGGAGCTCCTATAATTCACCCCTCCACTTT. Translated: CATSARRGSSYNSPLHF. V is TRBV15 and J is TRBJ1-6; D gene ambiguous. Germline lookup yields CDR1 LNHNV and CDR2 YYDKDF (reference sequence). Deletions cut 5 bases from V and 0 bases from J, with 14 bases between. The CDR3 length is 17 residues.

The V gene is TRBV10-3, the J gene TRBJ2-3, with no clear D. This CDR3 is 13 amino acids long. CDR1 and CDR2 from the germline V gene are ENHRY and SYGVKD. The V end lost 7 bases, the J end lost 0 bases, and 8 bases lay between the germline ends. This CDR3 is CAITTESTDTQYF. The DNA for the CDR3 is TGTGCCATCACTACCGAAAGCACAGATACGCAGTATTTT.

The rearrangement links TRBV12-3 or TRBV12-4 to TRBJ2-2; a possible D gene is TRBD1 (7 bases). The CDR3 consists of 14 residues. The V end lost 6 bases, the J end lost 4 bases, and 12 bases lay between the germline ends. This CDR3 reads CASRLQGGTGELFF. CDR3 in DNA: TGTGCCAGCAGGCTCCAGGGGGGCACCGGGGAGCTGTTTTTT.

The chain is built from TRBV2 and TRBJ1-1; D gene uncertain. The CDR3 totals 14 residues. V gave up 7 bases and J gave up 1 base, with 13 bases separating them. CDR1 SNHLY and CDR2 FYNNEI come from the germline V gene. This CDR3 is CASTTYPENTEAFF. CDR3 DNA sequence: TGTGCCAGCACCACCTACCCAGAGAACACTGAAGCTTTCTTT.

For this clonotype: Likely a read error: the CDR3 ends without its conserved phenylalanine or tryptophan. Because the CDR3's place on the DNA is in doubt, the DNA is left out and the CDR3 is given as listed by TCRdb. The rearrangement uses TRBV29-1 and TRBJ2-5; the table's D gene call, TRBD2, was not cross checked with the DNA. Inclusive of both ends, the CDR3 amounts to 11 amino acids. Germline V gives CDR1 SQVTM, CDR2 ANQGSEA. The CDR3 protein is CSVIAARELPP.

This clonotype showed up just a few times. This rearrangement joins TRBV19 to TRBJ2-5, with D unclear. V was trimmed by 5 bases and J by 3 bases, leaving 10 bases between them. There are 13 residues in the CDR3. The germline V gene encodes CDR1 LNHDA and CDR2 SQIVND (reference sequence). The CDR3 region is CASSPSREETQYF. In DNA form, the CDR3 reads TGTGCCAGTAGTCCGTCTCGCGAAGAGACCCAGTACTTC.

The chain joins TRBV20-1 to TRBJ2-5, with D unresolved. This CDR3 region has 10 residues. Germline loops: CDR1 DFQATT, CDR2 SNEGSKA (reference sequence). V lost 3 bases and J 5 bases, leaving 4 bases between the germline ends. In DNA, the CDR3 is TGCAGTGCTAGTCTGGAGACCCAGTACTTC. Residues: CSASLETQYF.

The J gene is TRBJ2-7, the V gene TRBV19; 7 nucleotides line up with TRBD2. Germline V gives CDR1 LNHDA, CDR2 SQIVND (reference sequence). V gave up 7 bases and J gave up 2 bases; unmatched junction bases: 5. CDR3 length equals 13 residues. CDR3 bases: TGTGCCAGTACTGGGGGGGGGACCTACGAGCAGTACTTC. Its protein product is CASTGGGTYEQYF.

This sequence joins TRBV10-3 and TRBJ2-3, with 8 positions matching TRBD2. CDR3 size: 15 residues. With 7 bases clipped from V and 3 bases from J, the junction kept 9 bases outside the gene matches. CDR1 is ENHRY and CDR2 is SYGVKD in the germline V gene. Written as DNA, the CDR3 is TGTGCCATCACCCCGGGACTAGGACTAACAGATACGCAGTATTTT. Translation gives CAITPGLGLTDTQYF.

To note about this clonotype: At one end the junction does not follow the germline gene, possibly because of a read error. The gene calls are TRBV7-2 and TRBJ1-5; possible D gene TRBD1, 5 bases. This CDR3 has 15 amino acids. The V gene's germline CDR1 is SGHTA and CDR2 FQGNSA. The CDR3 loop is CASSLRQSSNQPRHF. Written as DNA, the CDR3 is TGTGCCAGCAGCTTACGACAGTCTAGCAATCAGCCCCGGCATTTT.

On this clonotype itself: This may be a read error, as it is one base from a much larger clone. The J gene is TRBJ1-6, the V gene TRBV25-1; D call uncertain. V lost 4 bases to trimming and J lost 6 bases, with 10 bases between them. This CDR3 is 14 amino acids long. The germline CDR1 and CDR2 sequences are MGHDK and SYGVNS. The CDR3 DNA reads TGTGCCAGCAGTGCAACCCAGCCTAATTCACCCCTCCACTTT. It specifies CASSATQPNSPLHF.

This clonotype was counted between two and nine times. J is TRBJ1-1 and V is TRBV24-1; D is undetermined. Germline V gene sequence: CDR1 KGHDR, CDR2 SFDVKD. The CDR3 contains 12 residues. V shed 4 bases and J shed 1 base, with 3 bases lying between them. The CDR3 here is CATSDPNTEAFF. DNA for the CDR3: TGTGCCACCAGTGACCCGAACACTGAAGCTTTCTTT.

This clonotype has a count of ten or more. V usage is TRBV13 and J usage is TRBJ2-5; no clear D. This CDR3 spans 12 amino acids. Germline values: CDR1 PRHDT, CDR2 FYEKMQ (reference sequence). The V end was cut by 6 bases, the J end by 5 bases, with 10 bases between. The CDR3 DNA is TGTGCCAGCAGTCACGAGTACGAGACCCAGTACTTC. Protein: CASSHEYETQYF.

This clonotype was found many times. The rearrangement joins TRBV5-1 to TRBJ2-7, with 11 bases that match TRBD1. The CDR3 contains 17 residues. After removal of 4 bases from V and 3 bases from J, the junction contained 12 bases not matched to a gene. Germline-derived CDR1 and CDR2 are SGHRS and YFSETQ. The CDR3 reads CASSDESLDRGLYEQYF. For the CDR3, the DNA is TGCGCCAGCAGCGACGAAAGTCTGGACAGGGGGCTCTACGAGCAGTACTTC.

This clonotype was detected a few times. The gene calls are TRBV19 and TRBJ1-5; 8 nucleotides line up with TRBD1. Germline trimming cut 5 bases from V and 7 bases from J; bases unmatched to any gene: 7. The CDR3 is made up of 14 amino acids. Germline lookup yields CDR1 LNHDA and CDR2 SQIVND (reference sequence). In nucleotides, the CDR3 is TGTGCCAGTAGTGATCAGGGGGCAGGGCAGCCCCAGCATTTT. Its protein product is CASSDQGAGQPQHF.